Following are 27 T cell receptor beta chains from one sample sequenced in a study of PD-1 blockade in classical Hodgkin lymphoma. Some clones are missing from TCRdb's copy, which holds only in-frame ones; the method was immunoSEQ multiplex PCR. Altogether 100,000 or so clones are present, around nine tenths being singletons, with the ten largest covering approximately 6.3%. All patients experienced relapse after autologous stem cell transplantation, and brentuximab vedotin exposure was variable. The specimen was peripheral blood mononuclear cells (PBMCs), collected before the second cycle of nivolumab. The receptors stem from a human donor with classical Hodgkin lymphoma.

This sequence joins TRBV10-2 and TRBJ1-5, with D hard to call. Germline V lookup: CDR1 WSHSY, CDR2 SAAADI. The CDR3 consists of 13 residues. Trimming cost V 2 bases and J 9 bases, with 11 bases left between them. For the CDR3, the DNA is TGCGCCAGCAGTGAGGCACCCCAATGGCCCCAGCATTTT. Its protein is CASSEAPQWPQHF.

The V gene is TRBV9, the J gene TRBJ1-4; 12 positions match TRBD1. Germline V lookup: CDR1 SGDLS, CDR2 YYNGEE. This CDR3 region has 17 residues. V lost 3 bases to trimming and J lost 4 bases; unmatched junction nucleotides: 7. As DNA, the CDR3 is TGTGCCAGCAGCGCCGGGACAGGGGGCGAGCGTAATGAAAAACTGTTTTTT. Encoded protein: CASSAGTGGERNEKLFF.

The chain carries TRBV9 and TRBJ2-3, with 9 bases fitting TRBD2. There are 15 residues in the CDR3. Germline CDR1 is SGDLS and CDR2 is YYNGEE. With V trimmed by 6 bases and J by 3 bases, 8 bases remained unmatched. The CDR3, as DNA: TGTGCCAGCACCAAAGGGGCGGGGGGGACAGATACGCAGTATTTT. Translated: CASTKGAGGTDTQYF.

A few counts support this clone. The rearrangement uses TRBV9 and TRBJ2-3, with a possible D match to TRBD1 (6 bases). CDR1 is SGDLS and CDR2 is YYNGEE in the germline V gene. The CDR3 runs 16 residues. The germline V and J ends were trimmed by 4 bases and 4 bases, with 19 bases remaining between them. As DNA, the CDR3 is TGTGCCAGCAGCCCCAGGGGAGCAGTATTACCAGATACGCAGTATTTT. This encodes CASSPRGAVLPDTQYF.

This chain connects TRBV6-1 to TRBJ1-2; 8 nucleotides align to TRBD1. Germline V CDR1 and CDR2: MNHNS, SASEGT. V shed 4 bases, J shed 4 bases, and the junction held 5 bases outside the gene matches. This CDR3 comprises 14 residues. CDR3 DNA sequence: TGTGCCAGCAGTGGGGACAGGACCGTCTATGGCTACACCTTC. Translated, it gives CASSGDRTVYGYTF.

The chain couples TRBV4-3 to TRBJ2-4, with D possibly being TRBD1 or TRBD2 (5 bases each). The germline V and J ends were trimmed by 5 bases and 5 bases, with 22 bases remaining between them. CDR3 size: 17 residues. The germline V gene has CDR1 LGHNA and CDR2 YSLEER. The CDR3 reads CASSYSLGVQLQNIQYF. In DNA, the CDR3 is TGCGCCAGCAGCTACTCCTTGGGGGTACAGCTCCAAAACATTCAGTACTTC.

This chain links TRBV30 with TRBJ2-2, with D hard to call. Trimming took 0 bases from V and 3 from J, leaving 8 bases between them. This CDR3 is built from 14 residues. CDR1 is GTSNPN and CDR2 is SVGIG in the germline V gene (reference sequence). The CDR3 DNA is TGTGCCTGGAGTGTACGATGGGACACCGGGGAGCTGTTTTTT. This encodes CAWSVRWDTGELFF.

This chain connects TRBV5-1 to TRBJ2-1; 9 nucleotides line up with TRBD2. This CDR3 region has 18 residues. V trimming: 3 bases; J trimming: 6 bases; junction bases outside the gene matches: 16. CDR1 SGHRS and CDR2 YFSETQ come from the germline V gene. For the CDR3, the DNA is TGCGCCAGCAGCTCCCCGGGGCTAGCGGGGCGAGTGGGCAATGAGCAGTTCTTC. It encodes CASSSPGLAGRVGNEQFF. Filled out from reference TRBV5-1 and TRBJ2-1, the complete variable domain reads KAGVTQTPRYLIKTRGQQVTLSCSPISGHRSVSWYQQTPGQGLQFLFEYFSETQRNKGNFPGRFSGRQFSNSRSEMNVSTLELGDSALYLCASSSPGLAGRVGNEQFFGPGTRLTVL.

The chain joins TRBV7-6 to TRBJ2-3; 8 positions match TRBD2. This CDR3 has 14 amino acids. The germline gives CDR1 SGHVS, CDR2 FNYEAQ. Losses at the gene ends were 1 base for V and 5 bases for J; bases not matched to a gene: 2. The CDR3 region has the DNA TGTGCCAGCAGCTTAGACGGGGGGGGAGATACGCAGTATTTT. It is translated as CASSLDGGGDTQYF.

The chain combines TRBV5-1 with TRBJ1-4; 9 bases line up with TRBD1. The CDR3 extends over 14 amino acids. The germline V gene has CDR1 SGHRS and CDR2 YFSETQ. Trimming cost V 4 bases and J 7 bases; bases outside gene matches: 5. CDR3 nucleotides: TGCGCCAGCAGCCTACAGGGGGCAGGTGAAAAACTGTTTTTT. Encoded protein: CASSLQGAGEKLFF. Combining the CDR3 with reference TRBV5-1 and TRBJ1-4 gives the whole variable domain KAGVTQTPRYLIKTRGQQVTLSCSPISGHRSVSWYQQTPGQGLQFLFEYFSETQRNKGNFPGRFSGRQFSNSRSEMNVSTLELGDSALYLCASSLQGAGEKLFFGSGTQLSVL.

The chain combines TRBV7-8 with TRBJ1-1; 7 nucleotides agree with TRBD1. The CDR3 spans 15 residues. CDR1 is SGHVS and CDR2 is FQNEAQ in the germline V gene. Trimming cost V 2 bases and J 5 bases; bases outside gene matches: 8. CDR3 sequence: CASSLTGDLGTEAFF. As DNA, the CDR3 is TGTGCCAGCAGCTTAACAGGGGACCTCGGGACTGAAGCTTTCTTT.

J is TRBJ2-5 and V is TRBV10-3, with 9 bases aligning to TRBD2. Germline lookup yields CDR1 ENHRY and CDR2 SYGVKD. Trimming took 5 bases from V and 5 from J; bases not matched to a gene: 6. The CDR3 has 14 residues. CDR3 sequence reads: CAISSGTSSETQYF. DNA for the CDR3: TGTGCCATCAGTTCCGGGACTAGCAGTGAGACCCAGTACTTC.

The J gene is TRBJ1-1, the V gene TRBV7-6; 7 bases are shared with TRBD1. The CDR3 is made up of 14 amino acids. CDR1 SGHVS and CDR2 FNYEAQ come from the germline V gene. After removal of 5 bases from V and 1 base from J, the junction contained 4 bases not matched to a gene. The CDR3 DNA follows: TGTGCCAGCAGCGCAGACAGGGCGAACACTGAAGCTTTCTTT. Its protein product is CASSADRANTEAFF.

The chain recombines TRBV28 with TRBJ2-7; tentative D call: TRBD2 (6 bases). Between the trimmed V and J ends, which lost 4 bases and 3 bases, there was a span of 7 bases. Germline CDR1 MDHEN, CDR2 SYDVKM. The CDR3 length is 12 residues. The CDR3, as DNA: TGTGCCAGCAGTTGGGACTTCTACGAGCAGTACTTC. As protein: CASSWDFYEQYF.

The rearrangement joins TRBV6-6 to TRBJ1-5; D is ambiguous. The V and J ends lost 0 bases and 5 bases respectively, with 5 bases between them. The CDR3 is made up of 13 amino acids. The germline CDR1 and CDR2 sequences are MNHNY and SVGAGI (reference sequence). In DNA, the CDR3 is TGTGCCAGCAGTTACTCCGGGGATCAGCCCCAGCATTTT. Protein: CASSYSGDQPQHF.

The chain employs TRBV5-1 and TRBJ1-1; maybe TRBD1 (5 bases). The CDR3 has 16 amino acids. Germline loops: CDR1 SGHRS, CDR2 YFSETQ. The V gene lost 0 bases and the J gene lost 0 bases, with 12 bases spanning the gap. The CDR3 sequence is CASSLVKGLLNTEAFF. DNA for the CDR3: TGCGCCAGCAGCTTGGTAAAGGGACTGCTGAACACTGAAGCTTTCTTT.

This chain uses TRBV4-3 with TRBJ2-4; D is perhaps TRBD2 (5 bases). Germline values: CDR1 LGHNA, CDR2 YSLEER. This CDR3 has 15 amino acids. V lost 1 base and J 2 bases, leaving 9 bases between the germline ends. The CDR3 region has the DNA TGCGCCAGCAGCCAAGGGAGGATGTCCAAAAACATTCAGTACTTC. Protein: CASSQGRMSKNIQYF.

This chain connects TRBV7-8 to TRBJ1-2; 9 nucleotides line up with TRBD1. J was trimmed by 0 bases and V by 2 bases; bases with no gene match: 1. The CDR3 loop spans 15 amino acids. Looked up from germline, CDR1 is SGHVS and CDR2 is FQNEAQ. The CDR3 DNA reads TGTGCCAGCAGCTTAAGACAGGGGGCTAACTATGGCTACACCTTC. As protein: CASSLRQGANYGYTF.

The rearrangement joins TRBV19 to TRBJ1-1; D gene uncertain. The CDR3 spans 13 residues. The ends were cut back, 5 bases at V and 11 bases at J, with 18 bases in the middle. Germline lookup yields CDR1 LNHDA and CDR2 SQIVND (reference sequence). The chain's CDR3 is CASSPPLDCLAFF. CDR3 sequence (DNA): TGTGCCAGTAGTCCCCCCCTCGACTGCTTGGCTTTCTTT.

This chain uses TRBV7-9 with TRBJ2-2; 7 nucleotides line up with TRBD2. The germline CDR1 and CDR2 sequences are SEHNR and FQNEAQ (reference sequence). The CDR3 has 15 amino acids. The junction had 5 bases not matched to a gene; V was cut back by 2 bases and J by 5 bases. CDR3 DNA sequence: TGTGCCAGCAGCTTACAGCGGGGAGGGACCGGGGAGCTGTTTTTT. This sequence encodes CASSLQRGGTGELFF.

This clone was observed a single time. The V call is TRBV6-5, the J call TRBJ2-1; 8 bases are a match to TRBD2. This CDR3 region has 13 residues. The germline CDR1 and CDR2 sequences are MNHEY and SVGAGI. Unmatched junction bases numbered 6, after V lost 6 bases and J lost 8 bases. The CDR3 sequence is CASSRGLADEQFF. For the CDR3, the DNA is TGTGCCAGCAGCCGAGGACTAGCTGATGAGCAGTTCTTC.

CDR3 DNA: TGTGCCAGCAGCCCCGGACCGGGCACTGAAGCTTTCTTT. It is translated as CASSPGPGTEAFF. V and J are TRBV4-2 and TRBJ1-1; D not resolved. Looked up from germline, CDR1 is LGHNA and CDR2 is YNFKEQ. The germline V and J ends were trimmed by 4 bases and 4 bases, with 10 bases remaining between them. The CDR3 is 13 residues long.

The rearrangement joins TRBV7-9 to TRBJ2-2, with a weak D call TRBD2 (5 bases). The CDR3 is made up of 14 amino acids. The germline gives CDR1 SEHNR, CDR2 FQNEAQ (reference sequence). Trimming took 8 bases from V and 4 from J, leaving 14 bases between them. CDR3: CASAPPGGTGELFF. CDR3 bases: TGTGCCAGCGCCCCGCCCGGAGGCACCGGGGAGCTGTTTTTT.

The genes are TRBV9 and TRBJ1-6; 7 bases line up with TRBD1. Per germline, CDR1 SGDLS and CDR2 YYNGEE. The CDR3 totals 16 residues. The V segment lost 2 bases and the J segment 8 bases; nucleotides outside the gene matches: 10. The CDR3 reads CASSVKGARSDSPLHF. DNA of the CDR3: TGTGCCAGCAGCGTCAAGGGGGCAAGAAGTGATTCACCCCTCCACTTT.

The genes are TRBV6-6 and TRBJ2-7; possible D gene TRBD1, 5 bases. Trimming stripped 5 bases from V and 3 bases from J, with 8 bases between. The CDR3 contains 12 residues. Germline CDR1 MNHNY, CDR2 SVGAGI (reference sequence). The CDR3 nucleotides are TGTGCCAGCAGTCATGACAGCTACGAGCAGTACTTC. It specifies CASSHDSYEQYF.

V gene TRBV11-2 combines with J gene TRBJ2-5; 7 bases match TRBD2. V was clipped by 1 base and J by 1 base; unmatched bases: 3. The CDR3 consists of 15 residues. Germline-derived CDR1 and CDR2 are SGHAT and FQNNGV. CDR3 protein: CASSLGTGGQETQYF. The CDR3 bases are TGTGCCAGCAGCTTAGGCACGGGGGGCCAAGAGACCCAGTACTTC. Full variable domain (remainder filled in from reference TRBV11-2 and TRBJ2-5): EAGVAQSPRYKIIEKRQSVAFWCNPISGHATLYWYQQILGQGPKLLIQFQNNGVVDDSQLPKDRFSAERLKGVDSTLKIQPAKLEDSAVYLCASSLGTGGQETQYFGPGTRLLVL.

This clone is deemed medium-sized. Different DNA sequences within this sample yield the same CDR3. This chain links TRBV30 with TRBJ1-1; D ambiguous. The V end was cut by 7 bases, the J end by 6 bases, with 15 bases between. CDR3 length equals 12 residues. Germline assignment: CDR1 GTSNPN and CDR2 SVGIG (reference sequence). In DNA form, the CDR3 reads TGTGCCTTGTCTCCGGGGAGCCCTGAAGCTTTCTTT. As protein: CALSPGSPEAFF.